The 6 T cell receptor beta chains listed next were all sequenced from one sample in a study of blood T cell repertoires in COVID-19. The method was immunoSEQ multiplex PCR; TCRdb's version includes in-frame clones alone and lacks a portion of them. The sample has roughly 36,000 clones, around 84% seen once. Sequencing input: peripheral blood. The receptor set was obtained from a human donor in a cohort sampled during active COVID-19.

This clone was observed once. The rearrangement links TRBV30 to TRBJ2-4; 11 positions match TRBD2. Germline V gives CDR1 GTSNPN, CDR2 SVGIG (reference sequence). The CDR3 consists of 17 residues. The V and J ends lost 0 bases and 2 bases, in that order; junction bases with no gene match: 6. The DNA of the CDR3 is TGTGCCTGGAGTGTTCGAGGACTAGCGGGTCCCAAAAACATTCAGTACTTC. Its translation: CAWSVRGLAGPKNIQYF.

The chain couples TRBV3-1 (or the pseudogene TRBV3-2) to TRBJ2-5; D is ambiguous. Trimming removed 0 bases from V and 0 bases from J, with 17 bases in between. This CDR3 comprises 18 residues. Germline V gene sequence: CDR1 LGHDT, CDR2 YNNKEL (reference sequence). In DNA, the CDR3 is TGTGCCAGCAGCCAAGAAACGGCCAGACCAGCGTACCAAGAGACCCAGTACTTC. This encodes CASSQETARPAYQETQYF.

CDR3 sequence reads: CASSGGQGPYEQYF. The CDR3 DNA reads as TGCGCCAGCAGCGGGGGACAGGGTCCCTACGAGCAGTACTTC. V and J are TRBV5-1 and TRBJ2-7; 9 bases line up with TRBD1. This CDR3 has 14 amino acids. J was trimmed by 2 bases and V by 4 bases; bases with no gene match: 4. In germline, CDR1 is SGHRS, CDR2 YFSETQ.

This clone appeared a few times. The V gene is TRBV4-1, the J gene TRBJ1-2; 7 bases are shared with TRBD1. The J segment lost 8 bases and the V segment lost 4 bases, leaving 7 bases of the junction unmatched. CDR1 is MGHRA and CDR2 is YSYEKL in the germline V gene. This CDR3 has 13 residues. CDR3: CASSLRTGRGYTF. Here the CDR3 DNA reads TGCGCCAGCAGCCTTCGGACAGGACGAGGCTACACCTTC.

The rearrangement joins TRBV18 to TRBJ2-2; D is uncertain. The CDR3 contains 12 residues. V lost 5 bases and J 4 bases, leaving 5 bases between the germline ends. CDR1 and CDR2 (germline): KGHSH, LQKENI. The CDR3 DNA follows: TGTGCCAGCTCATACAGCACCGGGGAGCTGTTTTTT. Residues: CASSYSTGELFF. The full variable domain, its missing parts supplied by reference TRBV18 and TRBJ2-2, is NAGVMQNPRHLVRRRGQEARLRCSPMKGHSHVYWYRQLPEEGLKFMVYLQKENIIDESGMPKERFSAEFPKEGPSILRIQQVVRGDSAAYFCASSYSTGELFFGEGSRLTVL.

The rearrangement links TRBV28 to TRBJ2-6; no clear D gene. V lost 6 bases and J lost 2, with 11 bases in between. The germline V gene encodes CDR1 MDHEN and CDR2 SYDVKM. CDR3 size: 15 residues. CDR3 residues: CASRQTQPGANVLTF. The CDR3, as DNA: TGTGCCAGCAGGCAGACACAACCTGGGGCCAACGTCCTGACTTTC.